These 9 T cell receptor beta chains share one sample of origin, sequenced in a study of response to subunit inactivated influenza vaccine. From the RT-PCR reads, TCRdb called clonotypes with MiXCR, one entry per CDR3 protein. The sample yields a few hundred thousand distinct CDR3 sequences, approximately 14% seen once. Source: PBMCs from blood, taken 12 days after vaccination. These receptors all come from a middle-aged man who received an inactivated influenza vaccine.

The chain is built from TRBV20-1 and TRBJ2-7, with 11 bases lining up with TRBD1. The CDR3 spans 14 residues. Germline values: CDR1 DFQATT, CDR2 SNEGSKA (reference sequence). Losses at the gene ends were 3 bases for V and 4 bases for J; bases not matched to a gene: 5. The CDR3 region has the DNA TGCAGTGCTAGTTCCGGGACAGGGGGGTACGAGCAGTACTTC. This gives the protein CSASSGTGGYEQYF.

This clonotype was picked up a small number of times. The chain joins TRBV9 to TRBJ2-5; the D gene is possibly TRBD2 (5 bases). The germline V and J ends were trimmed by 2 bases and 3 bases, with 11 bases remaining between them. This CDR3 has 14 residues. CDR1 SGDLS and CDR2 YYNGEE come from the germline V gene. CDR3 DNA sequence: TGTGCCAGCAGCGTTGGGAGCGCTGAAGAGACCCAGTACTTC. It translates to CASSVGSAEETQYF.

This clonotype has a handful of counts. This chain connects TRBV29-1 to TRBJ2-7; D gene ambiguous. The CDR3 runs to 12 residues. Trimming shortened V by 4 bases and J by 5 bases, and 12 bases separated the two germline ends. Germline V gene sequence: CDR1 SQVTM, CDR2 ANQGSEA. The CDR3 here is CSVVTGDNEQYF. The DNA of the CDR3 is TGCAGCGTTGTAACTGGCGACAACGAGCAGTACTTC.

V gene TRBV15 combines with J gene TRBJ1-4, with D maybe TRBD1 (5 bases). The ends were cut back, 1 base at V and 7 bases at J, with 10 bases in the middle. CDR1 is LNHNV and CDR2 is YYDKDF in the germline V gene (reference sequence). The CDR3 consists of 14 residues. CDR3 nucleotides: TGTGCCACCAGCAGAGGCACAGGACGTGAAAAACTGTTTTTT. Translation gives CATSRGTGREKLFF. The variable domain in full, with the rest retrieved from reference TRBV15 and TRBJ1-4, is DAMVIQNPRYQVTQFGKPVTLSCSQTLNHNVMYWYQQKSSQAPKLLFHYYDKDFNNEADTPDNFQSRRPNTSFCFLDIRSPGLGDTAMYLCATSRGTGREKLFFGSGTQLSVL.

This clonotype turned up a few times. This chain connects TRBV4-1 to TRBJ2-1; D could derive from TRBD1 or TRBD2 (6 bases each). V was cut by 3 bases and J by 5 bases, with 14 bases left in between. The CDR3 has 15 amino acids. Germline V CDR1 and CDR2: MGHRA, YSYEKL. The CDR3 DNA sequence: TGCGCCAGCAGCCAGGGGGGCAGGTATAACAATGAGCAGTTCTTC. It is translated as CASSQGGRYNNEQFF.

This clonotype has only a few counts. The chain recombines TRBV6-1 with TRBJ2-2, with D perhaps given as TRBD1 or TRBD2 (5 bases each). The germline V gene has CDR1 MNHNS and CDR2 SASEGT. This CDR3 has 16 residues. V was pared by 6 bases and J by 4 bases, with 18 bases between. CDR3 coding DNA: TGTGCCAGCAGCGACTTGGGACGCGGTAGCACCGGGGAGCTGTTTTTT. Translation: CASSDLGRGSTGELFF.

This clonotype was detected ten times or more. Since a much larger clone is just one base distant, this may be a read error. This rearrangement joins TRBV12-3 or TRBV12-4 to TRBJ2-7; D might be TRBD1 (6 bases). Trimming removed 3 bases from V and 2 bases from J, with 8 bases in between. CDR3 length: 13 residues. This CDR3 reads CASSFDRTYEQYF. CDR3 bases: TGTGCCAGCAGTTTCGACAGGACCTACGAGCAGTACTTC.

This rearrangement joins TRBV20-1 to TRBJ1-2; 7 nucleotides agree with TRBD1. Germline V gene lookup returns CDR1 DFQATT and CDR2 SNEGSKA (reference sequence). This CDR3 comprises 13 residues. J was trimmed by 5 bases and V by 3 bases; bases with no gene match: 6. CDR3 in amino acids: CSASRDSDYGYTF. CDR3 nucleotide sequence: TGCAGTGCTAGCCGGGACAGCGATTATGGCTACACCTTC.

This clonotype has a handful of counts. This chain links TRBV28 with TRBJ2-4; D not certain. The germline gives CDR1 MDHEN, CDR2 SYDVKM. The CDR3 spans 14 residues. Trimming cost V 4 bases and J 9 bases, with 16 bases left between them. The CDR3 spells CASSSTAPIGIQYF. CDR3 DNA: TGTGCCAGCAGTTCAACAGCACCTATTGGCATTCAGTACTTC. The variable domain in full, completed from reference TRBV28 and TRBJ2-4, reads DVKVTQSSRYLVKRTGEKVFLECVQDMDHENMFWYRQDPGLGLRLIYFSYDVKMKEKGDIPEGYSVSREKKERFSLILESASTNQTSMYLCASSSTAPIGIQYFGAGTRLSVL.